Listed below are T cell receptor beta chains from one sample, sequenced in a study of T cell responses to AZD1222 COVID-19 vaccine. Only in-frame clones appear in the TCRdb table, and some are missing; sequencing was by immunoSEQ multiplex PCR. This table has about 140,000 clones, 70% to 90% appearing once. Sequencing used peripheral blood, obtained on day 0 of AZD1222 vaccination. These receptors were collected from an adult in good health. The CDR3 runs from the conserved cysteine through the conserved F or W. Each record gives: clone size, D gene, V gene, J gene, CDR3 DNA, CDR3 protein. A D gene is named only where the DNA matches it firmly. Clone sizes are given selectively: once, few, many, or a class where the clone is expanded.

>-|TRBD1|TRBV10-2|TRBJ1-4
TGCGCCAGCAGTGCCGGGACAGTAATTGAAAAACTGTTTTTT
CASSAGTVIEKLFF
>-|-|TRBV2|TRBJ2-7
TGTGCCGTACAGGGCCCCTACGAGCAGTACTTC
CAVQGPYEQYF
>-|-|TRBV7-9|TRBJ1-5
TGTGCCAGCAGTTCAGACGGGAGCAATCAGCCCCAGCATTTT
CASSSDGSNQPQHF
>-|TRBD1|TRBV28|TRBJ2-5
TGTGCCAGCAGTTCGATCACAGGGGAGTGGGAGACCCAGTACTTC
CASSSITGEWETQYF
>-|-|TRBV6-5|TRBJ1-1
TGTGCCAGCACCAGGGACCCCGGAGGAACTGAAGCTTTCTTT
CASTRDPGGTEAFF
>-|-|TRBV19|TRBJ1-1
TGTGCCAGTACCATCCATCGGGGTAGTGAAGCTTTCTTT
CASTIHRGSEAFF
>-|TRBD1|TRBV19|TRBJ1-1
TGTGCCAGTAGTACCGGGACAGGGTATTCTGAAGCTTTCTTT
CASSTGTGYSEAFF
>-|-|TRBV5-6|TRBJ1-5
TGTGCCAGCAGCTTGGGGGGGGATCAGCCCCAGCATTTT
CASSLGGDQPQHF
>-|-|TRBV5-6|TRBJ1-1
TGTGCCAGCAGCTTGGGGGCGAAGGGACCCAGGAACACTGAAGCTTTCTTT
CASSLGAKGPRNTEAFF
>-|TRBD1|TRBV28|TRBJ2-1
TGTGCCAGCAGTTCCGACAGGGTTTCCTACAATGAGCAGTTCTTC
CASSSDRVSYNEQFF
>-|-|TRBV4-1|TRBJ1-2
TGCGCCAGCAGCCAAGGGCGGGGGCGCACCTATGGCTACACCTTC
CASSQGRGRTYGYTF
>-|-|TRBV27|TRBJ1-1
TGTGCCAGCAGAAGGGCAGGGGTCACTGAAGCTTTCTTT
CASRRAGVTEAFF
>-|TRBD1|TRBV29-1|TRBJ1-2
TGCAGCGTTGTGGTCCACAGGGGTTGCTATGGCTACACCTTC
CSVVVHRGCYGYTF
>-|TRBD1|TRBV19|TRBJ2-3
TGTGCCAGTAGTATGGGACAGGGCCCAGATACGCAGTATTTT
CASSMGQGPDTQYF
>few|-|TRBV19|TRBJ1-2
TGTGCCAGTACCCCAAGGAAGGCAGCGAACTATGGCTACACCTTC
CASTPRKAANYGYTF
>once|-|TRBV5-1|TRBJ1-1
TGCGCCAGCAGCTTCGAGGGGCGCGGCGGCACTGAAGCTTTCTTT
CASSFEGRGGTEAFF
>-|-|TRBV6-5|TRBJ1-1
TGTGCCAGCAGTTACATGAACACTGAAGCTTTCTTT
CASSYMNTEAFF
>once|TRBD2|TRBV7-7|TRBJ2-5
TGTGCTAGCAGCCGAGCGGGGGGCCGGTCAGGGGAGACCCAGTACTTC
CASSRAGGRSGETQYF
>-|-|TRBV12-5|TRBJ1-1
TGTGCTAGCCAGAGAATCACTGAAGCTTTCTTT
CASQRITEAFF
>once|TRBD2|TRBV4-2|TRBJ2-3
TGTGCCAGCAGCCAAGAATCCCCAGCGGGGGGGAGCACAGATACGCAGTATTTT
CASSQESPAGGSTDTQYF
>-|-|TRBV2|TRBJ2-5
TGTGCCAGCAGTGAACGTTCAACGATTTTACAGACCCAGTACTTC
CASSERSTILQTQYF
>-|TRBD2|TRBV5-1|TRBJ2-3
TGCGCCAGCAGCTTGCACCTCAGCGGGGGGTCAGATACGCAGTATTTT
CASSLHLSGGSDTQYF
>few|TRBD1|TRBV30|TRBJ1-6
TGTGCCTGGGGGCAGGGGGCAGAGCTTTCACCCCTCCACTTT
CAWGQGAELSPLHF
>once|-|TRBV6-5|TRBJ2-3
TGTGCCAGCAGTTACATGAATACGCAGTATTTT
CASSYMNTQYF
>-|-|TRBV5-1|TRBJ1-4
TGCGCCAGCAGCCACGGGGGTAATGAAAAACTGTTTTTT
CASSHGGNEKLFF
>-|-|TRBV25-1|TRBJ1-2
TGTGCCAGCAGTGGAGCAACGCATTATGGCTACACCTTC
CASSGATHYGYTF
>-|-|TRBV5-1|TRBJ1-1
TGCGCCAGCAGCTTAGGGGCCGTGAACACTGAAGCTTTCTTT
CASSLGAVNTEAFF
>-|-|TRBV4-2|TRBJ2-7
TGTGCCAGCAGCCAAGGGACTCGCTCCTACGAGCAGTACTTC
CASSQGTRSYEQYF
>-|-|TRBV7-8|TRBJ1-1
TGTGCCAGCAGCTTAGAAGGGAACACTGAAGCTTTCTTT
CASSLEGNTEAFF
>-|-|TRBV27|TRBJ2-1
TGTGCCAGCAGTTTACGGAGAAATGAGCAGTTCTTC
CASSLRRNEQFF
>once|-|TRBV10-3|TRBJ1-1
TGTGCCATCAGTGACCCGCCAGTACTCACTGAAGCTTTCTTT
CAISDPPVLTEAFF
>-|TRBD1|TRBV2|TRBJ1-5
TGTGCCAGCAGGGGGACAGGGGAGAATCAGCCCCAGCATTTT
CASRGTGENQPQHF
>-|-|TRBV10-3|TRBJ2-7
TGTGCCATCAGTGAGGGACAGACACGAACGTACGAGCAGTACTTC
CAISEGQTRTYEQYF
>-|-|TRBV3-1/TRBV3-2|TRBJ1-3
TGTGCCAGCAGCCAAGACCCTGGACCTTCCTCTGGAAACACCATATATTTT
CASSQDPGPSSGNTIYF
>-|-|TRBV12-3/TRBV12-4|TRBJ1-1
TGTGCCAGCAGTTTCTGGGGTGAGGATGAAGCTTTCTTT
CASSFWGEDEAFF
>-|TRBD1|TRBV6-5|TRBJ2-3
TGTGCCAGCACGCTACAGGGGAAAGCAGATACGCAGTATTTT
CASTLQGKADTQYF
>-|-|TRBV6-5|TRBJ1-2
TGTGCCAGCAGTTACTCGTCCTTGGCGGGGGGCCCTAGCTTC
CASSYSSLAGGPSF
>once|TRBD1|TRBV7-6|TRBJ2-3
TGTGCCAGCAGCTTAGCAGGCAGGGGGACAGATACGCAGTATTTT
CASSLAGRGTDTQYF
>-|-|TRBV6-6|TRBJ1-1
TGTGCCAGCAGCGACAGTTACACTGAAGCTTTCTTT
CASSDSYTEAFF
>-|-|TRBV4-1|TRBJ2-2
TGCGCCAGCAGCCAGGTCGGATCGAACACCGGGGAGCTGTTTTTT
CASSQVGSNTGELFF
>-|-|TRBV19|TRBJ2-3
TGTGCCAGTAGACGGAGTAGCGGCGCAGGCACAGATACGCAGTATTTT
CASRRSSGAGTDTQYF
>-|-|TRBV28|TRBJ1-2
TGTGCCAGCAGTAACTATGGCTACACCTTC
CASSNYGYTF
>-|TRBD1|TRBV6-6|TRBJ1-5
TGTGCCAGCAGTTCGCCACAGGGGAGAACTCAGCCCCAGCATTTT
CASSSPQGRTQPQHF
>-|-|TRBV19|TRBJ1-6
TGTGCCAGTAGTTTGTTGCTTACGGGGAATTCACCCCTCCACTTT
CASSLLLTGNSPLHF
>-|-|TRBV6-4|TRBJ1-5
TGTGCCAGCAGTATCCATCCTCGGGGGGATCGCAATCAGCCCCAGCATTTT
CASSIHPRGDRNQPQHF
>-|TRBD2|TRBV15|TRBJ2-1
TGTGCCACCAGCAGAGAGAAGCGGGGGACCTACAATGAGCAGTTCTTC
CATSREKRGTYNEQFF
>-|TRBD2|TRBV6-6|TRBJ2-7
TGTGCCAGCAGTTACGCGCGGGAGAGGTACGAGCAGTACTTC
CASSYARERYEQYF
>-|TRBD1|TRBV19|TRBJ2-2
TGTGCCAGTAGTATGAGGCGGGGGACAGGGGACACCGGGGAGCTGTTTTTT
CASSMRRGTGDTGELFF
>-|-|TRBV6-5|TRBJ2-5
TGTGCCAGCACTCAAAAGACCCAGTACTTC
CASTQKTQYF
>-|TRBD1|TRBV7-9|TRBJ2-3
TGTGCCAGCAGCTTCGACAGGGCACAACTCGTGCAGTATTTT
CASSFDRAQLVQYF
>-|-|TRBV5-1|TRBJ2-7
TGCGCCAGCAGCCCCGAAGCTTACGAGCAGTACTTC
CASSPEAYEQYF
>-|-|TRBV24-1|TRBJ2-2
TGTGCCACCAGTGATTTTCGGGGGACCGGGGAGCTGTTTTTT
CATSDFRGTGELFF
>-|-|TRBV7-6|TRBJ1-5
TGTGCCAGCAGCTTGGGCAATCAGCCCCAGCATTTT
CASSLGNQPQHF
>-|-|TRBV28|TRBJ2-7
TGTGCCAGCAGTGTGGGACGGATTGTCGAGCAGTACTTC
CASSVGRIVEQYF
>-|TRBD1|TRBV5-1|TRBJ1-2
TGCGCCAGCAGCTTGGCGGGCAGGGGGAGAGAGAATGGCTACACCTTC
CASSLAGRGRENGYTF
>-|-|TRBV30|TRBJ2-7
TGTGCCTGGAGCAGGGGACCCTACGAGCAGTACTTC
CAWSRGPYEQYF
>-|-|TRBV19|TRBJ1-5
TGTGCCAGTAGTATACGGGGGTTTAGCAATCAGCCCCAGCATTTT
CASSIRGFSNQPQHF